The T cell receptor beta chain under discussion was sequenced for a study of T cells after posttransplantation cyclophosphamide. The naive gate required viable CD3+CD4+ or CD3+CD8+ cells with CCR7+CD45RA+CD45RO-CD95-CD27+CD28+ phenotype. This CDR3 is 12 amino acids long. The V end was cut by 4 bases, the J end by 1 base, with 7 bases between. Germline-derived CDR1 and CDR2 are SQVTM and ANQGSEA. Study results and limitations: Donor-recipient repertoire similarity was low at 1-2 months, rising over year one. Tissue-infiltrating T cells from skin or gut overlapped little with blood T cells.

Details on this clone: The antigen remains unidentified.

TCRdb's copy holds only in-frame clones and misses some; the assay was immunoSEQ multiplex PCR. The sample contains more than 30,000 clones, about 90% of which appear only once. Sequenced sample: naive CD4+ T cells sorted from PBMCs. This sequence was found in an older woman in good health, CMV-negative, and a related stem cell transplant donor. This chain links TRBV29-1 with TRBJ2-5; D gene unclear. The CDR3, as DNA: TGCAGCGTTGTGCAGGTCCAAGAGACCCAGTACTTC. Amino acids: CSVVQVQETQYF.